This is a list of T cell receptor beta chains from one sample in a study of T cell responses to AZD1222 COVID-19 vaccine. Profiling relied on immunoSEQ multiplex PCR, and the TCRdb table lists in-frame clones only, not all of them. The sample holds roughly 150,000 clones, around 92% seen once. The sample consisted of peripheral blood, taken on day 0 of AZD1222 vaccination. The source is an adult in good health. The CDR3 runs from the conserved cysteine through the conserved F or W. The D gene is left open where the match is weak. A clone size is listed for some rows: how often the clone was seen (once, few, many), or a class if it is expanded.

clone_size	d_call	v_call	j_call	cdr3_length	cdr3_aa	cdr3_nt
once	NA	TRBV11-3	TRBJ2-2	14	CASSLGDWAGELFF	TGTGCCAGCAGCTTAGGGGACTGGGCCGGGGAGCTGTTTTTT
NA	NA	TRBV9	TRBJ2-5	17	CASSVGERRGLQETQYF	TGTGCCAGCAGCGTAGGAGAGAGACGGGGGTTACAAGAGACCCAGTACTTC
NA	TRBD1	TRBV4-2	TRBJ2-5	14	CASSHGQGKETQYF	TGTGCCAGCAGCCACGGACAGGGCAAAGAGACCCAGTACTTC
NA	NA	TRBV6-2/TRBV6-3	TRBJ1-5	15	CASSPKWTGNQPQHF	TGTGCCAGCAGCCCCAAATGGACGGGGAATCAGCCCCAGCATTTT
NA	TRBD2	TRBV7-6	TRBJ2-7	15	CASSRTSGGAYEQYF	TGTGCCAGCAGCCGGACTAGCGGGGGGGCCTACGAGCAGTACTTC
once	TRBD2	TRBV11-3	TRBJ2-6	16	CASGPGGSSGANVLTF	TGTGCCAGCGGCCCGGGCGGGAGCTCTGGGGCCAACGTCCTGACTTTC
NA	NA	TRBV5-4	TRBJ2-1	14	CASSLGDEYPPPFF	TGTGCCAGCAGCTTGGGGGACGAGTATCCCCCTCCGTTCTTC
NA	NA	TRBV10-2	TRBJ2-7	14	CASLLSADSYEQYF	TGCGCCAGCCTCCTTTCGGCTGACTCCTACGAGCAGTACTTC
few	NA	TRBV28	TRBJ2-7	15	CASSRTTGLTYEQYF	TGTGCCAGCAGCCGAACGACAGGTCTTACCTACGAGCAGTACTTC
once	NA	TRBV6-5	TRBJ1-2	16	CASSFDTLGGNYGYTF	TGTGCCAGCAGTTTCGATACTCTTGGTGGTAACTATGGCTACACCTTC